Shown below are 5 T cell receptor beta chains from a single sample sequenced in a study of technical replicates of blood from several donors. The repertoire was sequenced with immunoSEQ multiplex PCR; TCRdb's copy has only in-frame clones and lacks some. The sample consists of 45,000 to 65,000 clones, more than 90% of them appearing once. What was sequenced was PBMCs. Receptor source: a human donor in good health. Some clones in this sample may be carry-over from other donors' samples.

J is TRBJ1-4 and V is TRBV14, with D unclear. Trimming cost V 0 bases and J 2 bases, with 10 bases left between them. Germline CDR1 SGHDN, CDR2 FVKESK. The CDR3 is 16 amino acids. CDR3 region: CASSQDSGSTNEKLFF. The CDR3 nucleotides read TGTGCCAGCAGCCAAGACTCAGGTTCTACTAATGAAAAACTGTTTTTT.

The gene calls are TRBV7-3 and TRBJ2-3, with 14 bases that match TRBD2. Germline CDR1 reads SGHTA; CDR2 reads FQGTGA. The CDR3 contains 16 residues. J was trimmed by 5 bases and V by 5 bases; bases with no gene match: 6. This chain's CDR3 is CASSRGTSGSRDTQYF. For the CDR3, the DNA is TGTGCCAGCAGCAGGGGGACTAGCGGGAGTAGAGATACGCAGTATTTT.

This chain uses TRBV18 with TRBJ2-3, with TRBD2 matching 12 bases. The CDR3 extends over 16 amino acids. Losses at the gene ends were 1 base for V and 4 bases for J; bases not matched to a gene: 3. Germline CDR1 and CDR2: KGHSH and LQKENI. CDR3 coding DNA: TGTGCCAGCTCACCACTGACTAGCGGGAGTGCAGATACGCAGTATTTT. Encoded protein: CASSPLTSGSADTQYF.

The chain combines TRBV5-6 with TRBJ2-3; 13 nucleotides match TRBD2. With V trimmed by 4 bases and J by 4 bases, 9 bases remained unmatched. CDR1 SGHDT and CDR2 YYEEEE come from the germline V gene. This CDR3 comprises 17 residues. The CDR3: CASSLRALAGGPDTQYF. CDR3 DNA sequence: TGTGCCAGCAGCCTGAGGGCACTAGCGGGAGGGCCAGATACGCAGTATTTT.

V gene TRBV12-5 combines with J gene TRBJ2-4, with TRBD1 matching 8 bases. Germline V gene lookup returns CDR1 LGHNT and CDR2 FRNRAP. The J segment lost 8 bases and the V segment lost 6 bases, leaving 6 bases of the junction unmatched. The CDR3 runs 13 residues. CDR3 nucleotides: TGTGCTAGTGGGACAGGGGTGGTGGACATTCAGTACTTC. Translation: CASGTGVVDIQYF.